Reported below is one T cell receptor (beta chain). Its specificity is unknown. The data stem from a study of cytomegalovirus exposure and HLA in healthy donors. The V and J ends lost 4 bases and 1 base respectively, with 6 bases between them. The CDR3 is 14 amino acids. CDR1 is SGHNT and CDR2 is YYREEE in the germline V gene (reference sequence). Use of 60 Vbeta and 13 Jbeta primers characterized the PCR. Produced via immunoSEQ multiplex PCR; TCRdb's table is partial and in-frame only. The table has roughly 200,000 clones, roughly 80% seen once. Study-wide findings and caveats: In presence/absence analyses, roughly uniform sequencing depth across donors was assumed.

The genes are TRBV5-4 and TRBJ2-6; D is unresolved. Sequencing was done on a sample of PBMCs. This TCR came from a woman between 18 and 30 years old in good health and CMV-seronegative. CDR3 amino acids: CASSPESGANVLTF. The DNA for the CDR3 is TGTGCCAGCAGCCCAGAATCTGGGGCCAACGTCCTGACTTTC.